Shown below are 25 T cell receptor beta chains from a single sample sequenced in a study of T cell clonality in common variable immunodeficiency. Sequencing was performed with immunoSEQ multiplex PCR; in TCRdb, only in-frame clones are kept and a portion is missing. Altogether 50,000 or so clones were found in the sample, and no singletons occur. The sample was peripheral blood mononuclear cells. The receptors originated from a person aged 18 to 75 in good health.

The sample holds many counts of this clone. The CDR3 loop is CATPTGGYGYTF. CDR3 DNA (partial): TGTGCCACCCCGACAGGGGGCTATGGC. This chain connects TRBV12-3 or TRBV12-4 to TRBJ1-2, with 9 nucleotides matching TRBD1. Read data end 3 residues before the CDR3 end; the end is taken from the germline J gene. The CDR3 sequence is 12 residues long. Losses at the gene ends were 10 bases for V and 4 bases for J; bases not matched to a gene: 4.

Regarding this clone: The CDR3 end is not reached by the read, which stops 3 residues before it; the germline J gene fills it in. This chain connects TRBV7-6 to TRBJ2-2; 7 bases are a match to TRBD1. Germline V gives CDR1 SGHVS, CDR2 FNYEAQ. The CDR3 totals 13 residues. CDR3 protein: CATGDSYNEKLFF. The DNA read from the CDR3 is TGTGCCACTGGGGACAGCTATAATGAAAAG.

This clone showed up just a few times. A read error is likely here: a far larger clone is one base away. CDR3 region: CVSSLGFGQGREQYF. Partial CDR3 DNA: TGTGTCAGCAGCTTAGGGTTCGGACAGGGGCGCGAG. The J gene is TRBJ2-7, the V gene TRBV7-8, with 9 bases lining up with TRBD1. Coverage ceases 3 residues before the CDR3 finishes, and the germline J gene fills in the end. This CDR3 has 15 amino acids. CDR1 and CDR2 (germline): SGHVS, FQNEAQ.

This clone was seen repeatedly, ten times or more. The read is 3 residues too short to cover the CDR3 end, so that end is filled in from the germline J gene. The chain recombines TRBV19 with TRBJ1-2; D not certain. V was trimmed by 6 bases and J by 5 bases, leaving 4 bases between them. Germline CDR1 is LNHDA and CDR2 is SQIVND (reference sequence). This CDR3 has 10 amino acids. The CDR3 is CASSGYGYTF. Incomplete CDR3 DNA: TGTGCCAGTAGCGGTTATGGC.

This clone was seen ten or more times. The observed sequence ends 3 residues before the CDR3 terminus, with the missing tail filled in from the germline J gene. The same CDR3 can be traced to other DNA sequences in this sample. The chain recombines TRBV2 with TRBJ1-3; maybe TRBD1 (5 bases). V shed 7 bases and J shed 0 bases, with 10 bases lying between them. The germline gives CDR1 SNHLY, CDR2 FYNNEI. The CDR3 is made up of 14 amino acids. CDR3 sequence reads: CASKGSNSGNTIYF. The CDR3 bases that were read are TGTGCCAGCAAGGGGAGTAACTCTGGAAACACC.

This clone was seen at least ten times. The CDR3 end falls 3 residues outside the read, so it is completed with the germline J gene. The V gene is TRBV4-2, the J gene TRBJ2-5; 10 bases fit TRBD2. CDR1 is LGHNA and CDR2 is YNFKEQ in the germline V gene. This CDR3 has 17 residues. The V and J ends lost 0 bases and 4 bases, in that order; junction bases with no gene match: 8. CDR3 bases read: TGTGCCAGCAGCCAAGATGGTAGCGGGGGGTCAGTAGAGACC. Translated: CASSQDGSGGSVET. The CDR3 in its entirety is CASSQDGSGGSVETQYF.

This clone was seen repeatedly, ten times or more. The read comes to an end 3 residues before the CDR3 does, leaving the germline J gene to fill in the end. V usage is TRBV20-1 and J usage is TRBJ2-5; 9 positions agree with TRBD2. The germline V gene encodes CDR1 DFQATT and CDR2 SNEGSKA (reference sequence). The CDR3 extends over 16 amino acids. The V segment lost 0 bases and the J segment 4 bases; nucleotides outside the gene matches: 9. CDR3 region: CSARDSSGVTGETQYF. The sequenced CDR3 bases are TGCAGTGCTAGAGATTCTAGCGGGGTGACCGGAGAGACC.

The table lists this clone with many counts. Read coverage stops 3 residues before the CDR3 terminus; the germline J gene supplies the remainder. The rearrangement uses TRBV7-9 and TRBJ2-7; perhaps TRBD1 as D (6 bases). The length of the CDR3 is 13 residues. Trimming removed 7 bases from V and 0 bases from J, with 10 bases in between. Germline V gene sequence: CDR1 SEHNR, CDR2 FQNEAQ (reference sequence). The part of the CDR3 DNA that was read is TGTGCCAGCACCACAGGGTTCTCCTACGAG. This sequence encodes CASTTGFSYE. The full CDR3 is CASTTGFSYEQYF.

This clone was counted ten times or more. The DNA ends 3 residues before the CDR3 does, and the rest of the CDR3 is filled in from the germline J gene. The chain uses TRBV28 and TRBJ1-2, with D perhaps matching TRBD1 (5 bases). Germline V CDR1 and CDR2: MDHEN, SYDVKM. The CDR3 has 15 residues. With 2 bases removed from V and 6 bases from J, the gap between germline ends came to 16 bases. The CDR3 region is CASSLLREYYNGYTF. The part of the CDR3 DNA that was read is TGTGCCAGCAGTTTACTCAGGGAATACTATAATGGC.

The table lists this clone with many counts. Sequencing ends 3 residues short of the CDR3 end; the germline J gene provides the rest. V and J are TRBV18 and TRBJ2-7; 7 bases agree with TRBD1. After removal of 0 bases from V and 2 bases from J, the junction contained 4 bases not matched to a gene. The CDR3 has 15 residues. Per germline, CDR1 KGHSH and CDR2 LQKENI. The CDR3: CASSPPYQGAYEQYF. The covered CDR3 bases are TGTGCCAGCTCACCACCGTACCAGGGGGCCTACGAG.

This clone showed up many times. From the germline J gene comes the end of the CDR3, since the read stops 3 residues before it. The gene calls are TRBV29-1 and TRBJ1-4, with TRBD1 as a possible D gene (6 bases). The germline CDR1 and CDR2 sequences are SQVTM and ANQGSEA. V lost 6 bases and J 6 bases, leaving 14 bases between the germline ends. The CDR3 has 13 amino acids. The CDR3 reads CSVWGGRHEKLFF. The covered CDR3 bases are TGCAGCGTGTGGGGGGGCAGACATGAAAAA.

This clone was seen many times. The read terminates 3 residues before the CDR3 end, so the remaining end is supplied by the germline J gene. This sequence joins TRBV20-1 and TRBJ2-3, with 8 bases fitting TRBD2. Germline V gives CDR1 DFQATT, CDR2 SNEGSKA (reference sequence). The CDR3 totals 15 residues. The ends lost 5 bases at V and 3 bases at J; junction bases unmatched: 10. Here the CDR3 reads CSAGPGTRATDTQYF. The sequenced CDR3 bases are TGCAGTGCTGGACCCGGGACTAGGGCTACAGATACG.

This clone has at least ten counts. The sequence runs out 3 residues before the end of the CDR3; the remainder is reconstructed from the germline J gene. The chain is built from TRBV20-1 and TRBJ2-5, with 12 bases identical to TRBD2. The CDR3 is 16 amino acids. CDR1 is DFQATT, CDR2 SNEGSKA, per germline (reference sequence). J gave up 5 bases and V 3 bases, and 10 bases lay outside the gene matches. The CDR3: CSARPPSGGAGETQYF. The part of the CDR3 DNA that was read is TGCAGTGCTAGGCCCCCTAGCGGGGGGGCAGGGGAGACC.

This clone was seen at least ten times. The read ends 3 residues early relative to the CDR3; the germline J gene fills the gap. The V and J genes are TRBV19 and TRBJ2-2; no firm D call. Germline V gives CDR1 LNHDA, CDR2 SQIVND (reference sequence). The V end was cut by 7 bases, the J end by 4 bases, with 19 bases between. The CDR3 sequence is 16 residues long. The CDR3 here is CASKVLQSVATGELFF. CDR3 bases read: TGTGCCAGTAAAGTCTTGCAGTCGGTAGCCACCGGGGAG.

This clone was counted ten times or more. The CDR3 is CASSPRQGPSTNYGYTF. The CDR3 bases that were read are TGTGCCAGCTCACCTCGACAGGGGCCTTCCACTAACTATGGC. This chain joins TRBV18 and TRBJ1-2; 8 positions match TRBD1. The DNA ends 3 residues before the CDR3 does, and the rest of the CDR3 is filled in from the germline J gene. V lost 3 bases, J lost 0 bases, and 9 bases stayed unmatched. Germline CDR1 is KGHSH and CDR2 is LQKENI. CDR3 length: 17 residues.

This clone was observed at least ten times. The CDR3 end lies 3 residues beyond the end of the read and is filled in from the germline J gene. The rearrangement joins TRBV6-2 or TRBV6-3 to TRBJ2-5; 7 bases fit TRBD2. Per the germline V gene, CDR1 is MNHEY and CDR2 is SVGEGT. This CDR3 contains 13 residues. V dropped 8 bases and J dropped 0; count of bases not matched to a gene: 3. CDR3 sequence reads: CASSRGNQETQYF. Incomplete CDR3 DNA: TGTGCCAGCTCGCGGGGGAACCAAGAGACC.

This clone was counted ten times or more. Sequencing ends 3 residues short of the CDR3 end; the germline J gene provides the rest. The chain joins TRBV19 to TRBJ2-7; 7 nucleotides line up with TRBD2. Germline assignment: CDR1 LNHDA and CDR2 SQIVND (reference sequence). The CDR3 sequence is 16 residues long. The V and J ends lost 3 bases and 3 bases, in that order; junction bases with no gene match: 11. The CDR3 protein is CASSIRSGGAIYEQYF. The CDR3 bases that were read are TGTGCCAGTAGTATTCGTTCGGGGGGAGCGATCTACGAG.

In this sample, this clone turned up many times. The observed sequence ends 3 residues before the CDR3 terminus, with the missing tail filled in from the germline J gene. The V gene is TRBV5-4, the J gene TRBJ2-3, with D possibly TRBD1 on 6 matching bases. The germline V gene has CDR1 SGHNT and CDR2 YYREEE (reference sequence). V dropped 4 bases and J dropped 3 bases, with 9 bases sitting between them. The CDR3 has 13 residues. This chain's CDR3 is CASSRTGTDTQYF. The DNA read from the CDR3 is TGTGCCAGCAGCCGCACAGGGACAGATACG.

Comments on this clone: The missing CDR3 end, 3 residues past where the read stops, is filled in from the germline J gene. The chain couples TRBV7-8 to TRBJ1-1, with TRBD1 as a possible D gene (6 bases). The CDR3 has 13 residues. From germline, CDR1 is SGHVS and CDR2 FQNEAQ. V lost 6 bases and J lost 2, with 10 bases in between. The part of the CDR3 DNA that was read is TGTGCCAGCAGTAAAGGGGGAAACACTGAA. As protein: CASSKGGNTE. The complete CDR3 sequence is CASSKGGNTEAFF.

Many counts were recorded for this clone. The read stops 3 residues short of the end of the CDR3; the missing end is completed from the germline J gene. V usage is TRBV5-1 and J usage is TRBJ1-1; 9 nucleotides agree with TRBD1. The CDR3 contains 12 residues. CDR1 is SGHRS, CDR2 YFSETQ, per germline. The CDR3 here is CASKLDRGEAFF. CDR3 DNA, as far as it was read: TGCGCCAGCAAGTTGGACAGGGGAGAA.

This clone was detected ten times or more. The read ends 3 residues early relative to the CDR3; the germline J gene fills the gap. The chain is built from TRBV2 and TRBJ2-3; D is possibly TRBD1 (5 bases). The CDR3 totals 15 residues. Per the germline V gene, CDR1 is SNHLY and CDR2 is FYNNEI. V was trimmed by 4 bases and J by 2 bases, leaving 13 bases between them. The chain's CDR3 is CASSVSGILTDTQYF. CDR3 bases read: TGTGCCAGCAGTGTCTCAGGGATACTCACAGATACG.

This clone was seen repeatedly, ten times or more. From the germline J gene comes the end of the CDR3, since the read stops 3 residues before it. The V gene is TRBV5-1, the J gene TRBJ2-3, with 13 bases that match TRBD2. CDR1 is SGHRS, CDR2 YFSETQ, per germline. The ends lost 0 bases at V and 6 bases at J; junction bases unmatched: 4. The length of the CDR3 is 16 residues. The CDR3 here is CASSLATSGGADTQYF. Incomplete CDR3 DNA: TGCGCCAGCAGCTTGGCAACTAGCGGGGGGGCCGATACG.

This clone has only a few counts. The CDR3 extends 3 residues past the end of the read, so its final part is completed from the germline J gene. The gene calls are TRBV7-9 and TRBJ1-2, with 7 bases matching TRBD1. This CDR3 spans 14 amino acids. Germline assignment: CDR1 SEHNR and CDR2 FQNEAQ (reference sequence). The covered CDR3 bases are TGTGCCAGCAGCTTAGGGACAGGAATAAACGAC. This sequence encodes CASSLGTGIND. The whole CDR3 region reads CASSLGTGINDYTF.

Many counts were recorded for this clone. The read halts 3 residues ahead of the CDR3 end, with the missing end drawn from the germline J gene. The chain couples TRBV19 to TRBJ1-2; unclear D gene. Trimming shortened V by 3 bases and J by 4 bases, and 3 bases separated the two germline ends. Germline assignment: CDR1 LNHDA and CDR2 SQIVND (reference sequence). The CDR3 consists of 11 residues. CDR3 bases read: TGTGCCAGTAGTATCCTCTATGGC. This codes for CASSILYG. From start to end, the CDR3 is CASSILYGYTF.

This clone was counted ten times or more. The CDR3 is CASSGQGDQPQHF. CDR3 DNA (partial): TGTGCCAGCAGTGGGCAGGGGGATCAGCCC. V gene TRBV2 combines with J gene TRBJ1-5; 7 nucleotides line up with TRBD1. Read sequence stops 3 residues before the CDR3 end, and the germline J gene provides the missing end. Germline V gene data show CDR1 as SNHLY and CDR2 as FYNNEI. Trimming took 4 bases from V and 5 from J; bases not matched to a gene: 2. CDR3 length: 13 amino acids.